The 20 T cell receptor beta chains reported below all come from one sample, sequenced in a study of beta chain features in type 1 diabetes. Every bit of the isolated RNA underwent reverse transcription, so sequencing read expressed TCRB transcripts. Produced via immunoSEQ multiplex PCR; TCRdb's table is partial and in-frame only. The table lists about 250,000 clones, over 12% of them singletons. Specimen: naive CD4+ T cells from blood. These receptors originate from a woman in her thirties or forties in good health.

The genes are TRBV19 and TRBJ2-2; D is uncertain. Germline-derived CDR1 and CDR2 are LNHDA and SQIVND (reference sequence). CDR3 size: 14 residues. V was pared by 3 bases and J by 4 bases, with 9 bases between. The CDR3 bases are TGTGCCAGTAGTATGCAGGCGTCCACCGGGGAGCTGTTTTTT. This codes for CASSMQASTGELFF.

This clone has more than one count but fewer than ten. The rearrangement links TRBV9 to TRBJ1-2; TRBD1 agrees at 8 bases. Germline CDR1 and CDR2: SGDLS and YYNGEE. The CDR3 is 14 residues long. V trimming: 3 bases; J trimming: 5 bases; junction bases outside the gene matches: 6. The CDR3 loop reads CASSGPGGAYGYTF. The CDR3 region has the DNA TGTGCCAGCAGCGGGCCAGGGGGCGCGTATGGCTACACCTTC.

The CDR3 DNA reads as TGTGCCATCAGTCCAGTCCAGGGAATCACTGAAGCTTTCTTT. It yields the protein CAISPVQGITEAFF. This chain joins TRBV10-3 and TRBJ1-1; tentatively, D is TRBD1 (5 bases). V lost 5 bases and J 4 bases, leaving 14 bases between the germline ends. This CDR3 region has 14 residues. Germline loops: CDR1 ENHRY, CDR2 SYGVKD.

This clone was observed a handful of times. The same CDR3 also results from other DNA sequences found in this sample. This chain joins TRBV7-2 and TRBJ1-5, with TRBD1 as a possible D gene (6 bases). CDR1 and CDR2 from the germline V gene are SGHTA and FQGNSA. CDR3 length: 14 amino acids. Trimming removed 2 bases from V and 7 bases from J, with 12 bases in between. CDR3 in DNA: TGTGCCAGCAGCTTACGGGGGGGCAGACAGCCCCAGCATTTT. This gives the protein CASSLRGGRQPQHF.

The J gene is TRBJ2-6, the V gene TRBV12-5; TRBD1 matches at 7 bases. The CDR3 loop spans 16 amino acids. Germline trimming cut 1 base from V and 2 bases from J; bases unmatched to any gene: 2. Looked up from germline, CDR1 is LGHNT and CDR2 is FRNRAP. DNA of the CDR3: TGTGCTAGTGGTTTGGGTACAGGGGCTGGGGCCAACGTCCTGACTTTC. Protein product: CASGLGTGAGANVLTF.

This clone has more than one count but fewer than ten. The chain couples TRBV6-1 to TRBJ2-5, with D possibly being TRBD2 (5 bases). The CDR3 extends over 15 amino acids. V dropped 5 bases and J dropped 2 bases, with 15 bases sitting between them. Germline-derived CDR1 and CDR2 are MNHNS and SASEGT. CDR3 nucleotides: TGTGCCAGCAGTCGACCACTAGGATGGCAAGAGACCCAGTACTTC. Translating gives CASSRPLGWQETQYF.

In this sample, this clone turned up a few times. CDR3 DNA sequence: TGTGCCAGCAGTGACCGACAGGGGAGCACTGAAGCTTTCTTT. This sequence encodes CASSDRQGSTEAFF. The chain has TRBV6-4 and TRBJ1-1; the match to TRBD1 covers 8 bases. CDR3 length: 14 amino acids. V dropped 2 bases and J dropped 4; count of bases not matched to a gene: 3. Germline CDR1 reads MRHNA; CDR2 reads SNTAGT.

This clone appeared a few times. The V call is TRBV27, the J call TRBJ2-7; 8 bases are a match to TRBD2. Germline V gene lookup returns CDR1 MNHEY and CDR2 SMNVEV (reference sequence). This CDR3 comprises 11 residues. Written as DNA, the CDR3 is TGTGTCTCAGCGGGGGTTGGCGAGCAGTACTTC. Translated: CVSAGVGEQYF.

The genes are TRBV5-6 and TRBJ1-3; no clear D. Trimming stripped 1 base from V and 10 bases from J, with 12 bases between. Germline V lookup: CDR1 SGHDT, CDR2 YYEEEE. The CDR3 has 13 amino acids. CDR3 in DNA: TGTGCCAGCAGCTTGAACTCCGGAGGGACCATATATTTT. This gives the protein CASSLNSGGTIYF.

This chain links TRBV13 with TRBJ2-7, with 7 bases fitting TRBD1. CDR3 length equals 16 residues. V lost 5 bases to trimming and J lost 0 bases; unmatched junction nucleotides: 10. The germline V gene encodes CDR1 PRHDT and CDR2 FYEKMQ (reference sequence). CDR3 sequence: CASSDRQGQGSYEQYF. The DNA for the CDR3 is TGTGCCAGCAGCGATCGACAGGGTCAGGGCTCCTACGAGCAGTACTTC.

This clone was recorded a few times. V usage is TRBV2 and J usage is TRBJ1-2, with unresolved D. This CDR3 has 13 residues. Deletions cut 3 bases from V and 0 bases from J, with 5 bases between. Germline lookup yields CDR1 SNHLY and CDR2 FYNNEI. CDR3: CASSERSNYGYTF. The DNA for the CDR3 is TGTGCCAGCAGTGAGCGGTCTAACTATGGCTACACCTTC.

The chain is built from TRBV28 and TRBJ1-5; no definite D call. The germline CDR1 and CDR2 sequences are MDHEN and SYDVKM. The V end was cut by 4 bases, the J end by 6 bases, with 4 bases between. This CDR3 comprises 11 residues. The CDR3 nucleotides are TGTGCCAGCAGTTCCAGTCAGCCCCAGCATTTT. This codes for CASSSSQPQHF.

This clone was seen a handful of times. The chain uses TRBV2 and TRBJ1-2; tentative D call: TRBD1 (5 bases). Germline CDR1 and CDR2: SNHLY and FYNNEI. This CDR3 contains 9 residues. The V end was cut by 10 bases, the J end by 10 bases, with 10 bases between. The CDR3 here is CATKGDYTF. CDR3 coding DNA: TGTGCCACCAAAGGGGACTACACCTTC. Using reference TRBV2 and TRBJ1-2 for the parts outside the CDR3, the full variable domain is EPEVTQTPSHQVTQMGQEVILRCVPISNHLYFYWYRQILGQKVEFLVSFYNNEISEKSEIFDDQFSVERPDGSNFTLKIRSTKLEDSAMYFCATKGDYTFGSGTRLTVV.

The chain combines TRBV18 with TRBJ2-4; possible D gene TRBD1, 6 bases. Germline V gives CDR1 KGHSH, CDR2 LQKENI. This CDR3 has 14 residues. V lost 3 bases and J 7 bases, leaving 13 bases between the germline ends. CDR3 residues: CASSPVAGVNIQYF. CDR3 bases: TGTGCCAGCTCACCCGTGGCAGGGGTGAACATTCAGTACTTC.

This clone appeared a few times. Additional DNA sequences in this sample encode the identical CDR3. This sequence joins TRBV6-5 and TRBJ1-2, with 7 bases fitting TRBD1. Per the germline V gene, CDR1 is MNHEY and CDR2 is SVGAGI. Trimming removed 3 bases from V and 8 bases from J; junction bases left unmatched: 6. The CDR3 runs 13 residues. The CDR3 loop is CASSYRQGGGYTF. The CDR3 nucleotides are TGTGCCAGCAGTTATAGACAGGGAGGAGGCTACACCTTC.

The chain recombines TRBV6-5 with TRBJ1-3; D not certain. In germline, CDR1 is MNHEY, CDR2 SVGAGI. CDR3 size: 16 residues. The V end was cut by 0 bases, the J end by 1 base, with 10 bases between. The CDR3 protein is CASSYSEGTSGNTIYF. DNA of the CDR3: TGTGCCAGCAGTTACTCCGAGGGCACGTCTGGAAACACCATATATTTT.

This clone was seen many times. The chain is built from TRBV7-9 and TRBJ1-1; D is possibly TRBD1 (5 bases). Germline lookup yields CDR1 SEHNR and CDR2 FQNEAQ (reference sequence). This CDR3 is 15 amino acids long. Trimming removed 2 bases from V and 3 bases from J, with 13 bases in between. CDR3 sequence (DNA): TGTGCCAGCAGCTTACGAATCCTCAGGGACACTGAAGCTTTCTTT. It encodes CASSLRILRDTEAFF.

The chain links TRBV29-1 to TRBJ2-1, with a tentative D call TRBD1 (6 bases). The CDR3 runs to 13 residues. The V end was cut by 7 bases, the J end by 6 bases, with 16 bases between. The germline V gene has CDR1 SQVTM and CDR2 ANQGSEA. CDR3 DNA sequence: TGCAGCGCGTGGAAAACAGGGTTCAATGAGCAGTTCTTC. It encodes CSAWKTGFNEQFF.

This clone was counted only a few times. CDR3 in DNA: TGTGCCAGCAGCTTAGGACAGGGGGCTGGGGCCAACGTCCTGACTTTC. Amino acid sequence: CASSLGQGAGANVLTF. V usage is TRBV7-6 and J usage is TRBJ2-6; 9 positions agree with TRBD1. Germline V gene lookup returns CDR1 SGHVS and CDR2 FNYEAQ. With 1 base clipped from V and 2 bases from J, the junction kept 0 bases outside the gene matches. The CDR3 sequence is 16 residues long.

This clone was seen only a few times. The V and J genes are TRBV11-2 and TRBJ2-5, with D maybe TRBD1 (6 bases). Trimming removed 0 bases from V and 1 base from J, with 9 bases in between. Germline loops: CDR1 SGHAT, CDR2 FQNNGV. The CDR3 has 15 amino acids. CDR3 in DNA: TGTGCCAGCAGCTTAGATACAGGGTCCCAAGAGACCCAGTACTTC. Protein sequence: CASSLDTGSQETQYF.